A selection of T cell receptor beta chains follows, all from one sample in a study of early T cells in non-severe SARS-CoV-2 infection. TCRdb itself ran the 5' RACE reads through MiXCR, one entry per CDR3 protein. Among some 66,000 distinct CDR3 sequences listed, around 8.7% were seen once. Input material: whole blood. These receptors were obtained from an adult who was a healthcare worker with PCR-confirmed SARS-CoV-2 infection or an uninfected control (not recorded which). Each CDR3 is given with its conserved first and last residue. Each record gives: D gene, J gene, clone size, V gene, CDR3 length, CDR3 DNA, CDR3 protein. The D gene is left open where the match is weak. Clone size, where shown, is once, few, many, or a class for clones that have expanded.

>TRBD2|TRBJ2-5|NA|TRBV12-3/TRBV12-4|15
TGTGCCAGCAGCCCAACGGGACTAGCGGGACCGACCCAGTACTTC
CASSPTGLAGPTQYF
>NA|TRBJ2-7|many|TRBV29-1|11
TGCAGCGTCCGACTCACCTACGAGCAGTACTTC
CSVRLTYEQYF
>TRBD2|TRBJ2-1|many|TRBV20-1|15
TGCAGTGCTAGGGCACTAGCGGGAGCCTACAATGAGCAGTTCTTC
CSARALAGAYNEQFF
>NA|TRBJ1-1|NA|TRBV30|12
TGTGCCTGGAGTGCCTTCAACACTGAAGCTTTCTTT
CAWSAFNTEAFF
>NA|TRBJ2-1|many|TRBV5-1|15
TGCGCCAGCAGCTCTTGGGACTCCTCCTACAATGAGCAGTTCTTC
CASSSWDSSYNEQFF
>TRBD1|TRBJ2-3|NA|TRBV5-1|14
TGCGCCAGCTATCTGGGACAGGGAGCAGATACGCAGTATTTT
CASYLGQGADTQYF
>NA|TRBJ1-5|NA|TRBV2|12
TGTGCCAGCAGTGAAGGGTACCAGCCCCAGCATTTT
CASSEGYQPQHF
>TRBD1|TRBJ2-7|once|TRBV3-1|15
TGTGCCAGCAGTTACAGGGGGACCGACTCCTACGAGCAGTACTTC
CASSYRGTDSYEQYF
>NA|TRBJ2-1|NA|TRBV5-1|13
TGCGCCAGCAGCTTGGAGATGTGGAATGAGCAGTTCTTC
CASSLEMWNEQFF
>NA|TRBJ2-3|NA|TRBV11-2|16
TGTGCCAGCAGCTTAGCTCCAGGGGTAGGAACAGATACGCAGTATTTT
CASSLAPGVGTDTQYF
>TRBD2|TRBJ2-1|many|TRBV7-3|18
TGTGCCAGCAGCTTAGCACACACCAGACTAGCGACCAACAATGAGCAGTTCTTC
CASSLAHTRLATNNEQFF
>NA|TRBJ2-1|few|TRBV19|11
TGTGCCAGTAGTATCGGAGGGGAGCAGTTCTTC
CASSIGGEQFF
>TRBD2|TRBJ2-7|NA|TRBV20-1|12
TGCAGTGCCGACAGGCTAGCGGGAGACCAGTACTTC
CSADRLAGDQYF
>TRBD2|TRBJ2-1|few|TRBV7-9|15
TGTGCCAGCAGGTTAGCGGGAGATCCCTACAATGAGCAGTTCTTC
CASRLAGDPYNEQFF
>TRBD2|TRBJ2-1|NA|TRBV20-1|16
TGCAGTGCTAGAGATCAAACTAGCGGGAGTATGAATGAGCAGTTCTTC
CSARDQTSGSMNEQFF